This T cell receptor beta chain was profiled in a study of OX40 agonist ivuxolimab in advanced cancers. Study-level background: Ivuxolimab was a fully human IgG2 agonistic monoclonal antibody targeting the costimulatory receptor OX40 (CD134). Of the approximately 54 patients in dose escalation, about 20 had hepatocellular carcinoma, approximately 15 had melanoma, 9 had renal cell carcinoma and 9 had head and neck cancer. Peripheral TCRbeta sequencing aimed to test whether ivuxolimab altered TCR sequence diversity and caused clonal T-cell expansion. Patients were allowed to have had prior anti-PD-1, anti-PD-L1 or anti-CTLA-4 therapy, and about 40% of the dose-escalation patients had been treated with checkpoint inhibitors. The monotherapy dose-escalation portion (N ≈ 57 patients) of the phase I ivuxolimab trial is reported in the paper. A male proportion of almost 85% and a mean age of about 60 years, ranging from 23 to 79, were recorded for the dose-escalation cohort. Intravenous ivuxolimab was administered to patients every 2 weeks at six dose levels: 0.01, 0.1, 0.3, 1.5, 3 and 10 mg/kg. Three dose-escalation patients achieved partial responses, one with hepatocellular carcinoma and two with cutaneous melanoma.

On the study overall, not on this receptor specifically: The antigen specificity of the clonally expanded peripheral T cells was not determined. After ivuxolimab, expanded clones were on average more numerous among CD8+ T cells than among CD4+ T cells. At doses from 0.1 to 3.0 mg/kg, clonal expansion was seen in both CD4+ and CD8+ blood T cells between baseline and week 6. In the 0.1-3.0 mg/kg groups, partial responders were among the patients with the lowest normalized peripheral clonal expansion, particularly in CD8+ T cells. Low levels of normalized T-cell clonal expansion were also shown by some nonresponding patients.

Remarks on this clone: Its recognized antigen is unknown. Base quality data are lacking; no much larger clone is found one base away.

Patients with autoimmune disease history or receiving systemic immunosuppression were excluded from the trial. Peripheral blood for TCR sequencing was collected from all dose cohorts at baseline, on cycle 4 day 1, and on cycle 7 day 1. The samples were drawn from a first-in-human, open-label, multicenter phase I dose-escalation trial of ivuxolimab. The trial enrolled adults with locally advanced or metastatic head and neck squamous cell, hepatocellular, melanoma or renal cell carcinoma. Before TCR sequencing, CD4+ T cells and CD8+ T cells were sorted from peripheral blood as separate populations. To sequence the TCRbeta CDR3 region, genomic DNA was isolated from the sorted cells. The immunoSEQ Assay was used for sequencing of TCRbeta CDR3 regions. Sourced from immuneACCESS, this table was stored by TCRdb with only in-frame sequences that have V and J called. A share of the clones is absent; for the studies checked, an unresolved V gene accounts for under half, and the remainder has no known explanation. In this sample the table shows about 76,000 clones, approximately 90% of which occur a single time. The ten biggest clones cover about 1% of the sample.

The source material was CD4+ or CD8+ T cells sorted from blood, sampled in a trial of the OX40 agonist ivuxolimab. This receptor was taken from an adult with an advanced solid tumor such as melanoma, head and neck, liver or kidney cancer.

CDR3 region: CASSLRSGNQPQHF. The DNA sequence is TGTGCCAGCAGTTTGAGGTCGGGCAATCAGCCCCAGCATTTT. The chain is made from TRBV27 and TRBJ1-5; the D gene identity is not certain. Relative to germline, V is 3 bases shorter and J is 2 bases shorter, with 8 bases between their ends. The CDR3 numbers 14 residues from cysteine through phenylalanine. Only CDR3 DNA remains: 42 bases, in frame from the first base. Via the germline V gene (reference sequence), CDR1 is MNHEY and CDR2 SMNVEV.